The 2 T cell receptor beta chains in this list originate from one sample, sequenced in a study of blood T cells in healthy people across ages. Alongside a J-beta primer mix, a sample-barcoded 5' primer served in a second PCR lasting about 6 to 11 cycles. TCRdb re-called the 5' RACE reads through MiXCR, storing one row per CDR3 protein. The sample contains fewer than 1.5 million distinct CDR3 sequences, approximately 38% of which appear only once. Sequencing was done on a sample of blood. These receptors all come from a woman aged 18-35 years in good health.

As to this clonotype: An end of the junction differs from the germline gene, which may be a read error. The genes are TRBV7-9 and TRBJ2-5; D remains ambiguous. Germline V gene sequence: CDR1 SEHNR, CDR2 FQNEAQ (reference sequence). The CDR3 loop spans 13 amino acids. The CDR3 protein is CTSSSTLRETQYF. The CDR3 DNA sequence: TGTACCAGCAGCTCCACTCTAAGGGAGACCCAGTACTTC.

This sequence joins TRBV6-5 and TRBJ2-7; 10 bases map to TRBD2. The CDR3 consists of 15 residues. The germline CDR1 and CDR2 sequences are MNHEY and SVGAGI. The V and J ends lost 0 bases and 3 bases, in that order; junction bases with no gene match: 2. This chain's CDR3 is CASSYSTSGIYEQYF. The DNA for the CDR3 is TGTGCCAGCAGTTACTCAACTAGCGGGATCTACGAGCAGTACTTC.